The rows below give T cell receptor beta chains drawn from one sample of a study of shared clonotypes between healthy human individuals. Repertoires were generated with immunoSEQ multiplex PCR, while TCRdb's copy carries only in-frame clones and drops some. The sample holds around 720,000 clones; 73% are singletons and the top ten take 1.5% to 2%. The sequencing sample was made of memory CD4+ T cells sorted from blood. These receptors originate from a woman in her 30s in good health. The CDR3 runs from the conserved cysteine through the conserved F or W. Fields, in order: CDR3 DNA, CDR3 protein, V gene, clone size, D gene, J gene, CDR3 length. D genes are given only for firm matches. Size is stated for part of the rows, as once, few or many counts, or as a class when the clone is expanded.

CDR3 DNA: TGTGCCAGCAGTGAAGCACGGCAGAGTTTATATAGCAATCAGCCCCAGCATTTT
CDR3 protein: CASSEARQSLYSNQPQHF
V gene: TRBV6-1
clone size: few
D gene: -
J gene: TRBJ1-5
CDR3 length: 18

CDR3 DNA: TGTGCCACCAGCAGGCCCTCGGGGGGCCAAGAGACCCAGTACTTC
CDR3 protein: CATSRPSGGQETQYF
V gene: TRBV15
clone size: -
D gene: TRBD2
J gene: TRBJ2-5
CDR3 length: 15

CDR3 DNA: TGTGCCAGCAGTGCCGGGCGAACTCTGGAGCAGTACTTC
CDR3 protein: CASSAGRTLEQYF
V gene: TRBV7-7
clone size: -
D gene: -
J gene: TRBJ2-5
CDR3 length: 13

CDR3 DNA: TGTGCCTGGAGTCGAACTGGTTACGAGCAGTACTTC
CDR3 protein: CAWSRTGYEQYF
V gene: TRBV30
clone size: -
D gene: -
J gene: TRBJ2-7
CDR3 length: 12

CDR3 DNA: TGCGCCAGCAGCCGGAACACCGGGGAGCTGTTTTTT
CDR3 protein: CASSRNTGELFF
V gene: TRBV5-1
clone size: -
D gene: -
J gene: TRBJ2-2
CDR3 length: 12

CDR3 DNA: TGCGCCAGCAGCTTGCTAACCGGACAAGAGACCCAGTACTTC
CDR3 protein: CASSLLTGQETQYF
V gene: TRBV5-1
clone size: few
D gene: -
J gene: TRBJ2-5
CDR3 length: 14

CDR3 DNA: TGTGCCAGCAGCTTGGCAAGGGCGGAGACCCAGTACTTC
CDR3 protein: CASSLARAETQYF
V gene: TRBV11-2
clone size: -
D gene: -
J gene: TRBJ2-5
CDR3 length: 13

CDR3 DNA: TGCGCCAGCAGTTCTGTCCCCAATCTGGCCCTTGCAAGCTCTGGAAACACCATATATTTT
CDR3 protein: CASSSVPNLALASSGNTIYF
V gene: TRBV5-1
clone size: once
D gene: -
J gene: TRBJ1-3
CDR3 length: 20

CDR3 DNA: TGTGCCAGCAGAGAGGGGTTTCGGGGAAACACCATATATTTT
CDR3 protein: CASREGFRGNTIYF
V gene: TRBV28
clone size: once
D gene: -
J gene: TRBJ1-3
CDR3 length: 14

CDR3 DNA: TGTGCCAGCAGTCCGGTGGGACTAGCGCGTGAGCAGTACTTC
CDR3 protein: CASSPVGLAREQYF
V gene: TRBV28
clone size: -
D gene: TRBD2
J gene: TRBJ2-7
CDR3 length: 14

CDR3 DNA: TGCAGCGTGAGGGGAGATGAAAAACTGTTTTTT
CDR3 protein: CSVRGDEKLFF
V gene: TRBV29-1
clone size: once
D gene: -
J gene: TRBJ1-4
CDR3 length: 11

CDR3 DNA: TGTGCCAGCAGCTTAGTATCAGAAGCTTTCTTT
CDR3 protein: CASSLVSEAFF
V gene: TRBV11-2
clone size: -
D gene: -
J gene: TRBJ1-1
CDR3 length: 11

CDR3 DNA: TGTGCCAGCAGTTTAGCGGGAGGGACCTACAATGAGCAGTTCTTC
CDR3 protein: CASSLAGGTYNEQFF
V gene: TRBV27
clone size: -
D gene: TRBD2
J gene: TRBJ2-1
CDR3 length: 15

CDR3 DNA: TGTGCCAGCAGGGGGGCGGCGGGGTACAACGAGCAGTACTTC
CDR3 protein: CASRGAAGYNEQYF
V gene: TRBV2
clone size: many
D gene: -
J gene: TRBJ2-7
CDR3 length: 14

CDR3 DNA: TGTGCCAGCTCTGGACAGGGACACGAAAAACTGTTTTTT
CDR3 protein: CASSGQGHEKLFF
V gene: TRBV6-1
clone size: few
D gene: TRBD1
J gene: TRBJ1-4
CDR3 length: 13

CDR3 DNA: TGCGCCAGCAGCTTGGGGACAAACACCGGGGAGCTGTTTTTT
CDR3 protein: CASSLGTNTGELFF
V gene: TRBV5-1
clone size: -
D gene: -
J gene: TRBJ2-2
CDR3 length: 14

CDR3 DNA: TGTGCCAGCATGTCTAGCGGGAGGAACTACGAGCAGTACTTC
CDR3 protein: CASMSSGRNYEQYF
V gene: TRBV28
clone size: -
D gene: TRBD2
J gene: TRBJ2-7
CDR3 length: 14

CDR3 DNA: TGTGCCAGCAGTTACCCGGCTTCGGGCAATGAGCAGTTCTTC
CDR3 protein: CASSYPASGNEQFF
V gene: TRBV6-6
clone size: -
D gene: -
J gene: TRBJ2-1
CDR3 length: 14

CDR3 DNA: TGTGCCAGCAGTGGGGTTGGGACGGGACTCACCTACGAGCAGTACTTC
CDR3 protein: CASSGVGTGLTYEQYF
V gene: TRBV2
clone size: -
D gene: -
J gene: TRBJ2-7
CDR3 length: 16

CDR3 DNA: TGTGCCAGCACCCCCCTAGACTCAGATACGCAGTATTTT
CDR3 protein: CASTPLDSDTQYF
V gene: TRBV5-6
clone size: few
D gene: -
J gene: TRBJ2-3
CDR3 length: 13

CDR3 DNA: TGTGCCAGCAGCCTCGCGGGGGGCATTCAAGAGACCCAGTACTTC
CDR3 protein: CASSLAGGIQETQYF
V gene: TRBV5-8
clone size: -
D gene: TRBD2
J gene: TRBJ2-5
CDR3 length: 15

CDR3 DNA: TGTGCCACCAGCAGAGTGGGAGGGACAGGACTCACAGATACGCAGTATTTT
CDR3 protein: CATSRVGGTGLTDTQYF
V gene: TRBV15
clone size: -
D gene: -
J gene: TRBJ2-3
CDR3 length: 17

CDR3 DNA: TGTGCCAGCAGCCCCGGGACAGTGAGACGCTACGAGCAGTACTTC
CDR3 protein: CASSPGTVRRYEQYF
V gene: TRBV7-9
clone size: -
D gene: TRBD1
J gene: TRBJ2-7
CDR3 length: 15

CDR3 DNA: TGTGCCAGCAGGGCTGCGACAGTCGAGCAGTACTTC
CDR3 protein: CASRAATVEQYF
V gene: TRBV2
clone size: once
D gene: -
J gene: TRBJ2-7
CDR3 length: 12

CDR3 DNA: TGTGCCAGCAGCTTAGCGGTGGCAGAACGGGGTGCATACTTC
CDR3 protein: CASSLAVAERGAYF
V gene: TRBV7-8
clone size: -
D gene: -
J gene: TRBJ2-7
CDR3 length: 14

CDR3 DNA: TGTGCCTGGAGTGTCTGGGATGCTGGCTACACCTTC
CDR3 protein: CAWSVWDAGYTF
V gene: TRBV30
clone size: -
D gene: -
J gene: TRBJ1-2
CDR3 length: 12

CDR3 DNA: TGTGCCAGCTCACCCGGGGTATCCTACGAGCAGTACTTC
CDR3 protein: CASSPGVSYEQYF
V gene: TRBV18
clone size: -
D gene: -
J gene: TRBJ2-7
CDR3 length: 13

CDR3 DNA: TGTGCCGCCACGGTAGCGAGACTCGACAACGGGGTTTACGAGCAGTACTTC
CDR3 protein: CAATVARLDNGVYEQYF
V gene: TRBV10-3
clone size: -
D gene: -
J gene: TRBJ2-7
CDR3 length: 17

CDR3 DNA: TGTGCCAGCAGGCGAGACAGTCGACAGACCGAGCAGTACTTC
CDR3 protein: CASRRDSRQTEQYF
V gene: TRBV6-5
clone size: -
D gene: -
J gene: TRBJ2-7
CDR3 length: 14

CDR3 DNA: TGCGCCAGCAGCCAAGATCCAGGGGGCTGGAATCAGCCCCAGCATTTT
CDR3 protein: CASSQDPGGWNQPQHF
V gene: TRBV4-1
clone size: -
D gene: TRBD1
J gene: TRBJ1-5
CDR3 length: 16

CDR3 DNA: TGTGCCAGCAGTGGCGCCGGGCCGCGCAATCAGCCCCAGCATTTT
CDR3 protein: CASSGAGPRNQPQHF
V gene: TRBV25-1
clone size: -
D gene: -
J gene: TRBJ1-5
CDR3 length: 15

CDR3 DNA: TGTGCCAGCAGCTATAGACTAGCCCACGAGCAGTACTTC
CDR3 protein: CASSYRLAHEQYF
V gene: TRBV6-6
clone size: -
D gene: TRBD2
J gene: TRBJ2-7
CDR3 length: 13

CDR3 DNA: TGCGCCAGCAGCGTACGGACTGTTGGTGAGTACGAGCAGTACTTC
CDR3 protein: CASSVRTVGEYEQYF
V gene: TRBV5-1
clone size: few
D gene: -
J gene: TRBJ2-7
CDR3 length: 15